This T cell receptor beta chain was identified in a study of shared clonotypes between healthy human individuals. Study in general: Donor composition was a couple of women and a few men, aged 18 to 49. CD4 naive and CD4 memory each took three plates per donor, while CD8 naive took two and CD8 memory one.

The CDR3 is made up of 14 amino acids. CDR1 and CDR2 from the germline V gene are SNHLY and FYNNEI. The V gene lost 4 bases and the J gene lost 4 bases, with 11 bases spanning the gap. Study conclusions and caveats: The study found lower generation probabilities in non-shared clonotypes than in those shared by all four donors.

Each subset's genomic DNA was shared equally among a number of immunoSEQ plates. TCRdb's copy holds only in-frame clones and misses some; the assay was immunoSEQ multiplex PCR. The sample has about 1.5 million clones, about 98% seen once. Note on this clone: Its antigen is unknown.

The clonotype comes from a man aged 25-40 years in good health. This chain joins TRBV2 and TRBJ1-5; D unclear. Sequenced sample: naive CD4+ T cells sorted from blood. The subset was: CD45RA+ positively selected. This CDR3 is CASSGDARNQPQHF. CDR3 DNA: TGTGCCAGCAGTGGTGACGCGAGGAATCAGCCCCAGCATTTT.